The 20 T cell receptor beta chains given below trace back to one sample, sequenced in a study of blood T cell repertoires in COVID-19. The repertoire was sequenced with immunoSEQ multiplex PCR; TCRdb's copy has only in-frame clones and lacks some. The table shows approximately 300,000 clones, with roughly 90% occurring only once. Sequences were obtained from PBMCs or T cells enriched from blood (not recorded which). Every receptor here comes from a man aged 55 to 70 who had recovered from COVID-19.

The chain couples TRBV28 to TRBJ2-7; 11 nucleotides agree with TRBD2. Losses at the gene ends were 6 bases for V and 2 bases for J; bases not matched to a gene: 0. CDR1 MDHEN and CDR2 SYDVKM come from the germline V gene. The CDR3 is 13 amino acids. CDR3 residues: CASRGLAAYEQYF. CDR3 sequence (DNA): TGTGCCAGCAGGGGACTAGCGGCCTACGAGCAGTACTTC.

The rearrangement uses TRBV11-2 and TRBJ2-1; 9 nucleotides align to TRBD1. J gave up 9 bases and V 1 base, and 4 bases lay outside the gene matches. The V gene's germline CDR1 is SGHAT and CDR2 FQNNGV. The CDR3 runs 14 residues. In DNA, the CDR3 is TGTGCCAGCAGCTTAGTGACAGGGGGAAGTGAGCAGTTCTTC. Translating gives CASSLVTGGSEQFF.

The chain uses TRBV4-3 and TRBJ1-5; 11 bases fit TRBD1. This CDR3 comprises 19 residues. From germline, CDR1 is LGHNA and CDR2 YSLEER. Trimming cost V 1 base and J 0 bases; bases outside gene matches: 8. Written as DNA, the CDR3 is TGCGCCAGCAGCCAAGTCTGGGACAGGGGGTATAGTAGCAATCAGCCCCAGCATTTT. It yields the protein CASSQVWDRGYSSNQPQHF.

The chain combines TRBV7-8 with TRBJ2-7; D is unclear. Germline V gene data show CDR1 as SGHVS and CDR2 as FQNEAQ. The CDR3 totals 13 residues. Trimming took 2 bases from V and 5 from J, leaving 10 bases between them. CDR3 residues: CASSLSRLDEQYF. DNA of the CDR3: TGTGCCAGCAGCTTAAGCAGGTTGGACGAGCAGTACTTC.

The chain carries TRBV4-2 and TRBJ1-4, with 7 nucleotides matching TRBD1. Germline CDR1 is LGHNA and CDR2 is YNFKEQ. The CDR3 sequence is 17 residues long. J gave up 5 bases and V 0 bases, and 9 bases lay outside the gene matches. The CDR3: CASSQEPSGQENEKLFF. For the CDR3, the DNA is TGTGCCAGCAGCCAAGAGCCCTCCGGACAGGAAAATGAAAAACTGTTTTTT.

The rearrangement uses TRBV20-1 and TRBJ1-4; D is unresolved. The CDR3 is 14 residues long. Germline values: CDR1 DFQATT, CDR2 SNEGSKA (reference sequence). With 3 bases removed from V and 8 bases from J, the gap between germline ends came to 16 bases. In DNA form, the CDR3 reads TGCAGTGCTAGTGCTTGGAGGGTTACGGAAAAACTGTTTTTT. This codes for CSASAWRVTEKLFF.

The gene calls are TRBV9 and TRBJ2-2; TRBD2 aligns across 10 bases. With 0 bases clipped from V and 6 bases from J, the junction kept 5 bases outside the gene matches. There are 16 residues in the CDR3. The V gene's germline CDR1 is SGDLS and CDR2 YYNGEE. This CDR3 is CASSVGAGGQPGELFF. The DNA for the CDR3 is TGTGCCAGCAGCGTAGGAGCGGGAGGGCAACCCGGGGAGCTGTTTTTT.

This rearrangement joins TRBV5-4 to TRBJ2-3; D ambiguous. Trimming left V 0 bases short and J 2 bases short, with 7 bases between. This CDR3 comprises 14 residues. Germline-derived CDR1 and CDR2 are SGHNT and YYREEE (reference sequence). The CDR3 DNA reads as TGTGCCAGCAGCTTGGCTCAGTCCACAGATACGCAGTATTTT. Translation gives CASSLAQSTDTQYF.

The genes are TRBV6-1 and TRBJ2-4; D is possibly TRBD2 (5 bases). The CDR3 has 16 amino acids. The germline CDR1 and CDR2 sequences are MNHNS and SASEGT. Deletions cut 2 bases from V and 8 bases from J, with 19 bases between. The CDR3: CASSEFASYAEDIQYF. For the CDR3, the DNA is TGTGCCAGCAGTGAATTCGCTAGTTACGCGGAGGACATTCAGTACTTC.

The CDR3 here is CASSQEQADQKLFF. CDR3 DNA sequence: TGCGCCAGCAGCCAAGAACAGGCCGACCAAAAACTGTTTTTT. This rearrangement joins TRBV4-3 to TRBJ1-4; D possibly corresponds to TRBD1 (5 bases). The CDR3 is 14 amino acids. Germline V lookup: CDR1 LGHNA, CDR2 YSLEER. V lost 0 bases and J 9 bases, leaving 11 bases between the germline ends.

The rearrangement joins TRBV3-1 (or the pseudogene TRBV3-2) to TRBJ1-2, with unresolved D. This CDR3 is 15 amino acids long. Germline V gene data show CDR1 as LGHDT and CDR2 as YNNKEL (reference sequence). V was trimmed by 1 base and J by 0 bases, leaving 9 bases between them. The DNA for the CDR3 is TGTGCCAGCAGCCAAGTGCGTGGAGCTAACTATGGCTACACCTTC. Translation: CASSQVRGANYGYTF.

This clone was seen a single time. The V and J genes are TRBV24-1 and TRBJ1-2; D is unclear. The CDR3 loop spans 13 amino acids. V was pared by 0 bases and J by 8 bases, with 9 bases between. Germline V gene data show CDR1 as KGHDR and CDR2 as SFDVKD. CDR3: CATSDLLGSGYTF. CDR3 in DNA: TGTGCCACCAGTGATTTGCTAGGCTCCGGCTACACCTTC.

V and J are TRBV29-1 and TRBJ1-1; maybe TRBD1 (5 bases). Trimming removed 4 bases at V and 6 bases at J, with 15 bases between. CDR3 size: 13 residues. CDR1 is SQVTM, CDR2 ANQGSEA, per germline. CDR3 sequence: CSVALGGVAEAFF. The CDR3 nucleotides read TGCAGCGTTGCTTTGGGGGGAGTGGCTGAAGCTTTCTTT. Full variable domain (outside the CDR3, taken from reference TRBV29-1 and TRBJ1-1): SAVISQKPSRDICQRGTSLTIQCQVDSQVTMMFWYRQQPGQSLTLIATANQGSEATYESGFVIDKFPISRPNLTFSTLTVSNMSPEDSSIYLCSVALGGVAEAFFGQGTRLTVV.

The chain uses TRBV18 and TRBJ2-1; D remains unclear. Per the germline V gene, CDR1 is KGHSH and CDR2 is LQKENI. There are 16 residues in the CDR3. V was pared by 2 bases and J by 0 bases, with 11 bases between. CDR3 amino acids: CASSPGLSNSYNEQFF. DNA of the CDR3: TGTGCCAGCTCACCAGGGCTATCCAACTCCTACAATGAGCAGTTCTTC.

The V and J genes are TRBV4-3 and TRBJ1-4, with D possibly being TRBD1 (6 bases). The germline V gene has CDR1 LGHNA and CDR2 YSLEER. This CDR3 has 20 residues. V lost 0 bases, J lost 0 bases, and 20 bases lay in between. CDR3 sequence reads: CASSQDGSQGPTATNEKLFF. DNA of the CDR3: TGCGCCAGCAGCCAAGATGGTAGTCAGGGGCCGACTGCAACTAATGAAAAACTGTTTTTT.

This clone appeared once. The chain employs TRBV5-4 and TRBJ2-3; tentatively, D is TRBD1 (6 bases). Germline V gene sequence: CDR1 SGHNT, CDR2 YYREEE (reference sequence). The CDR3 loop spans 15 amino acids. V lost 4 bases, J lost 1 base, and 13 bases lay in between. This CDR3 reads CASSPNTGRTDTQYF. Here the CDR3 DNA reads TGTGCCAGCAGCCCTAACACAGGGCGCACAGATACGCAGTATTTT.

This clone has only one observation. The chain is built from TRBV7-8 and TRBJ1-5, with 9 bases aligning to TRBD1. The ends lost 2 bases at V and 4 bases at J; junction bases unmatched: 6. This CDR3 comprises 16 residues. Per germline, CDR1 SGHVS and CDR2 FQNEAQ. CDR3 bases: TGTGCCAGCAGCTTAATGGGACAGGGTTCTAATCAGCCCCAGCATTTT. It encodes CASSLMGQGSNQPQHF. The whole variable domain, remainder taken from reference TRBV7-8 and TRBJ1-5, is GAGVSQSPRYKVAKRGQDVALRCDPISGHVSLFWYQQALGQGPEFLTYFQNEAQLDKSGLPSDRFFAERPEGSVSTLKIQRTQQEDSAVYLCASSLMGQGSNQPQHFGDGTRLSIL.

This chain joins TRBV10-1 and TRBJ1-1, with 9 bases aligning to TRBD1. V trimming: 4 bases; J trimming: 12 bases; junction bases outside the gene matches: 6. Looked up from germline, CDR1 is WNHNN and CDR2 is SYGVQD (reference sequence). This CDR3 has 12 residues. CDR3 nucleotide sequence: TGCGCCAGCAGTGGTGGACAGGGGAGCCCTTTCTTT. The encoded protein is CASSGGQGSPFF.

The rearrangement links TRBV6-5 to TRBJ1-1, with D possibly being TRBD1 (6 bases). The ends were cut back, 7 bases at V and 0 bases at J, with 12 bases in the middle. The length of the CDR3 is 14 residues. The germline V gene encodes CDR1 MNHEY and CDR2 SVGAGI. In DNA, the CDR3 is TGTGCCAGCACAGGGGACATAATGAACACTGAAGCTTTCTTT. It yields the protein CASTGDIMNTEAFF.

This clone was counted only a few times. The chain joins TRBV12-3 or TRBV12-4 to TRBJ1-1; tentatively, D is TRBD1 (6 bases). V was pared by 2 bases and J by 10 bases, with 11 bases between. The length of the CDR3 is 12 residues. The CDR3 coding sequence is TGTGCCAGCAGTTTATGGGCAGGGGCAGCTTTCTTT. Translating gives CASSLWAGAAFF.